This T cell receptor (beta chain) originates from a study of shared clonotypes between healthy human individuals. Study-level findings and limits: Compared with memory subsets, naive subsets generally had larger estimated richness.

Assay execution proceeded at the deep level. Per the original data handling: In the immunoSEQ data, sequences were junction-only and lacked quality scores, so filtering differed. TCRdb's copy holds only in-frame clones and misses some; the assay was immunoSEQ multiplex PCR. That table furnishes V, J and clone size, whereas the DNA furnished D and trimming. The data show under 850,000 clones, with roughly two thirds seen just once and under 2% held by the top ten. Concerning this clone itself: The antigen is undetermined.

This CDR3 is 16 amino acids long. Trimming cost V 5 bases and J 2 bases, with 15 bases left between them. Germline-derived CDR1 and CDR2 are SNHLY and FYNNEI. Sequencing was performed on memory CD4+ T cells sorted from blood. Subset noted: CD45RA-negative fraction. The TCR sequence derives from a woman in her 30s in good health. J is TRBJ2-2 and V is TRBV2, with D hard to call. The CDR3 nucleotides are TGTGCCAGCAGTTTCCAGGCGGTAGAAAACACCGGGGAGCTGTTTTTT. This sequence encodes CASSFQAVENTGELFF.